One and the same sample provided the 4 T cell receptor beta chains below, sequenced in a study of cytomegalovirus exposure and HLA in healthy donors. Vbeta (60) and Jbeta (13) primers were used in the PCR. Here immunoSEQ multiplex PCR was the method, and the copy in TCRdb shows in-frame clones only, minus some. The sample records 150,000 to 200,000 clones, 60% to 75% being singletons. Sequencing was performed on PBMCs. The receptors originated from a woman between 50 and 59 years old in good health and CMV-seropositive.

The gene calls are TRBV7-2 and TRBJ1-2; D is undetermined. V was clipped by 1 base and J by 2 bases, with 11 bases between them. CDR1 and CDR2 (germline): SGHTA, FQGNSA. This CDR3 is built from 15 residues. The CDR3 loop is CASSLVRSVNYGYTF. DNA of the CDR3: TGTGCCAGCAGCTTAGTTCGGTCGGTAAACTATGGCTACACCTTC.

This clone was observed a single time. The J gene is TRBJ2-1, the V gene TRBV7-9; no reliable D call. CDR1 is SEHNR, CDR2 FQNEAQ, per germline (reference sequence). CDR3 length: 15 residues. The V gene lost 4 bases and the J gene lost 4 bases, with 14 bases spanning the gap. The DNA of the CDR3 is TGTGCCAGCAGCTATAGTGGGTCAGCGTACAATGAGCAGTTCTTC. Residues: CASSYSGSAYNEQFF.

This chain joins TRBV7-2 and TRBJ1-5; D call uncertain. V dropped 5 bases and J dropped 3 bases, with 14 bases sitting between them. The CDR3 extends over 15 amino acids. The germline CDR1 and CDR2 sequences are SGHTA and FQGNSA. In nucleotides, the CDR3 is TGTGCCAGCAGCCCCCGCGGGTTGGTCAATCAGCCCCAGCATTTT. Its protein is CASSPRGLVNQPQHF. Supplemented by reference TRBV7-2 and TRBJ1-5, the full variable domain reads GAGVSQSPSNKVTEKGKDVELRCDPISGHTALYWYRQSLGQGLEFLIYFQGNSAPDKSGLPSDRFSAERTGGSVSTLTIQRTQQEDSAVYLCASSPRGLVNQPQHFGDGTRLSIL.

As to this clone: This sample includes further DNA sequences coding for the same CDR3. The gene calls are TRBV6-1 and TRBJ1-2; D may be TRBD1 (6 bases). V lost 6 bases, J lost 4 bases, and 15 bases lay in between. Germline CDR1 MNHNS, CDR2 SASEGT. This CDR3 has 14 amino acids. The CDR3 sequence: CASREDSSVYGYTF. The CDR3, as DNA: TGTGCCAGCAGAGAGGACAGCTCCGTCTATGGCTACACCTTC.